This T cell receptor (beta chain) was sequenced during a study of OX40 agonist ivuxolimab in advanced cancers. Regarding the complete study: The costimulatory receptor OX40 (CD134) was targeted by ivuxolimab, a fully human IgG2 agonistic monoclonal antibody. A male proportion of around 83% and a mean age of roughly 58 years, ranging from about 23 to 90, were recorded for the dose-escalation cohort. Partial responses occurred in three dose-escalation patients, of whom one had hepatocellular carcinoma and two had cutaneous melanoma. The paper describes the monotherapy dose-escalation part (N = 52 patients) of the phase I trial of ivuxolimab. Patients were allowed to have had prior anti-PD-1, anti-PD-L1 or anti-CTLA-4 therapy, and around two fifths of the dose-escalation patients had been treated with checkpoint inhibitors. Of the roughly 54 patients in dose escalation, about 20 had hepatocellular carcinoma, about 15 had melanoma, 9 had renal cell carcinoma and 9 had head and neck cancer. Peripheral TCRbeta sequencing aimed to test whether ivuxolimab altered TCR sequence diversity and caused clonal T-cell expansion. Intravenous ivuxolimab was administered to patients every 2 weeks at six dose levels: 0.01, 0.1, 0.3, 1.5, 3 and 10 mg/kg. General findings and caveats noted by the study authors: After ivuxolimab, expanded clones were on average more numerous among CD8+ T cells than among CD4+ T cells. In the 0.1-3.0 mg/kg groups, partial responders were among the patients with the lowest normalized peripheral clonal expansion, particularly in CD8+ T cells. Antigen specificity was not determined for the clonally expanded peripheral T cells. Low levels of normalized T-cell clonal expansion were also seen in some patients who did not respond. At doses of 0.1 to 3.0 mg/kg, clonal expansion of both CD4+ and CD8+ blood T cells was observed from baseline to week 6.

About this clone: It lacks a known antigen. Base qualities are missing; no much larger clone stands one base away.

The CDR3 starts with the cysteine, ends with the phenylalanine, and has 14 residues. Just CDR3 DNA is preserved here, 42 bases in frame from base 1. CDR1 MNHNY and CDR2 SVGAGI were looked up in the germline V gene (reference sequence). The germline V end is reduced by 0 bases and the J end by 8 bases; junction bases left unmatched: 6. Patients with a history of autoimmune disease or receiving systemic immunosuppression were excluded from the trial. Peripheral blood for TCR sequencing was drawn from every dose cohort at baseline, at cycle 4 day 1 and at cycle 7 day 1. Samples came from an open-label, multicenter, first-in-human phase I dose-escalation trial of ivuxolimab. Adults with locally advanced or metastatic head and neck squamous cell, hepatocellular, melanoma or renal cell carcinoma were enrolled in the trial. CD4+ and CD8+ T cells were sorted separately from peripheral blood before TCR sequencing.

To sequence the TCRbeta CDR3 region, genomic DNA was isolated from the sorted cells. The immunoSEQ Assay was used to sequence the TCRbeta CDR3 regions. TCRdb took this table from immuneACCESS and kept in-frame rearrangements with V and J called. Such tables lack part of the clones; where checked against another copy, unresolved V genes explain under half of the gap, and the rest is unexplained. Here the sample has tens of thousands of clones; 82% occur a single time. The ten largest account for 3.9% of the sample. The receptor's source is an adult with an advanced solid tumor such as melanoma, head and neck, liver or kidney cancer. Sequences were derived from CD4+ or CD8+ T cells sorted from blood, sampled in a trial of the OX40 agonist ivuxolimab. This chain joins TRBV6-6 to TRBJ1-2; 7 bases in the middle match TRBD1. The DNA is TGTGCCAGCAGTTACTCGAAGGGGGCGCAAGGCTACACCTTC. This translates into CASSYSKGAQGYTF.